Sequencing of this T cell receptor beta chain was carried out in a study of T-cell reconstitution after alpha-beta-depleted transplantation in children. Unique molecular identifiers were used in preparing the TCRbeta library. Via MiXCR, TCRdb re-called the PCR reads, giving one row per CDR3 protein. The sample has fewer than 120,000 distinct CDR3 sequences, about a tenth seen once. This CDR3 spans 16 amino acids. Germline assignment: CDR1 SGDLS and CDR2 YYNGEE. V was trimmed by 3 bases and J by 1 base, leaving 17 bases between them. This clonotype occurred many times. V gene TRBV9 combines with J gene TRBJ2-7; maybe TRBD2 (6 bases). The origin of this receptor is a human donor who donated a stem cell graft to a child with acute lymphoblastic leukemia. Sequenced material: PBMCs from the stem cell graft donor, taken from the stem cell graft. The CDR3 coding sequence is TGTGCCAGCAGCGCATCCCCTCCGGGACTTTCCTACGAGCAGTACTTC. It yields the protein CASSASPPGLSYEQYF.